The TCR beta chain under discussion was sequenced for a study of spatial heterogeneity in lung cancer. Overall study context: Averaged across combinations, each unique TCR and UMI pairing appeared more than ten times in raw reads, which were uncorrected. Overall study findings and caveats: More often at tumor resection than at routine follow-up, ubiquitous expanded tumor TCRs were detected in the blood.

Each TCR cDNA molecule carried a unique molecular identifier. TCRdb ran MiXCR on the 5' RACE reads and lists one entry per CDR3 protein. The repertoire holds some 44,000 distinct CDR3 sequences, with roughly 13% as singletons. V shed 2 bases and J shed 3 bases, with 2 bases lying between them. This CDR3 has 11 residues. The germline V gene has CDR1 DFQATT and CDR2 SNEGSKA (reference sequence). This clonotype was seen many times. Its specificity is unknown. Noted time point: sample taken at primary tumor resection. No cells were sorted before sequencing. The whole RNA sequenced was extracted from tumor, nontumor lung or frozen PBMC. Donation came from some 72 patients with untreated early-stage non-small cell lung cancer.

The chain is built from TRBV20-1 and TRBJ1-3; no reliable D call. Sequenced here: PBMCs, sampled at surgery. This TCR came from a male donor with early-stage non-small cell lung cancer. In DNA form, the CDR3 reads TGCAGTGCTAGAAATGGAAACACCATATATTTT. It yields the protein CSARNGNTIYF.